A single T cell receptor (beta chain) is shown here with its context. The CDR3 sequence is 18 residues long. CDR1 and CDR2 (germline): SGDLS, YYNGEE. With V trimmed by 0 bases and J by 3 bases, 9 bases remained unmatched. This record comes from a study of blood T cell repertoires in COVID-19. Using immunoSEQ multiplex PCR, the repertoire was profiled, and TCRdb retains in-frame clones only, with some absent. The repertoire holds under 300,000 clones, with approximately 78% as singletons. The sample taken for sequencing was peripheral blood. The origin of this receptor is a woman younger than 30 with acute or convalescent COVID-19. J is TRBJ1-1 and V is TRBV9; 12 bases map to TRBD1. CDR3 residues: CASSVVRGTGGLDTEAFF. CDR3 sequence (DNA): TGTGCCAGCAGCGTAGTAAGAGGGACAGGGGGCCTGGACACTGAAGCTTTCTTT.